This T cell receptor beta chain was recovered during a study of beta chain features in type 1 diabetes. General study points: Whether HLA type affects TCRB rearrangement stayed undetermined in the present work. Fewer insertions but more deletions were seen at VDJ junctions in type 1 diabetes patients. For patients and controls alike, PCR might favor shorter templates to the same degree.

This clone was observed a few times. Its antigen is unknown. TCRB transcripts that were expressed got sequenced, as all of the isolated RNA had been reverse transcribed. Measured with immunoSEQ multiplex PCR; TCRdb has only the in-frame clones, and not every one. The repertoire holds some 150,000 clones, with roughly 48% as singletons. The receptor's source is a man aged 18 to 30 in good health. Sequenced sample: Tregs from blood.

The CDR3 DNA sequence: TGTGCCAGCAGATACCGGGACAGGGGTAACACCGGGGAGCTGTTTTTT. Translating gives CASRYRDRGNTGELFF. The chain couples TRBV7-9 to TRBJ2-2; 10 bases fit TRBD1. V gave up 6 bases and J gave up 2 bases; unmatched junction bases: 6. CDR3 length equals 16 residues. Germline CDR1 reads SEHNR; CDR2 reads FQNEAQ (reference sequence).